The rows below give T cell receptor beta chains drawn from one sample of a study of T-cell memory formation after mild COVID-19. One entry per CDR3 protein results from TCRdb running MiXCR on the 5' RACE reads. The top ten clones hold around 7.8% of a sample with 560,000 or so distinct CDR3 sequences, approximately 15% of them seen once. What was sequenced was PBMCs or a T cell subset sorted from them (not recorded which). The receptors shown here come from an adult woman who had mild COVID-19 (a few samples of this study predate the infection). Cell type and time point are not known. Both conserved end residues are part of each CDR3. A D gene is named only where the DNA matches it firmly.

v_gene	len	j_gene	d_gene	CDR3aa
TRBV4-2	14	TRBJ2-1	-	CASSPGHTYNEQFF
TRBV3-1	15	TRBJ2-5	TRBD1	CASSRDRGIAETQYF
TRBV24-1	16	TRBJ2-1	TRBD1	CATSEPGQGRYNEQFF
TRBV14	16	TRBJ1-3	-	CASSQTGRWSGNTIYF
TRBV13	15	TRBJ1-1	-	CASSLASGRQAEAFF
TRBV10-3	14	TRBJ2-3	TRBD2	CAISKTSGRGTQYF
TRBV7-9	14	TRBJ2-5	TRBD1	CASSQSDRAETQYF
TRBV5-1	15	TRBJ2-2	TRBD2	CASSLPSGAREELFF
TRBV4-3	17	TRBJ2-1	TRBD2	CASSFGTSGGRENEQFF
TRBV7-9	16	TRBJ2-1	TRBD2	CASRPLAGSSYNEQFF
TRBV5-1	12	TRBJ1-2	TRBD1	CASSEQGKGYTF
TRBV20-1	14	TRBJ1-1	-	CSATNGQPNTEAFF
TRBV5-1	13	TRBJ1-2	-	CASRPAMNYGYTF
TRBV5-1	15	TRBJ2-2	-	CASSWLDPNTGELFF
TRBV15	14	TRBJ2-7	-	CATSRGLDSDEQYF
TRBV7-9	16	TRBJ2-3	TRBD2	CASSLRTSAGGDTQYF
TRBV3-1	16	TRBJ2-3	-	CASSQEGAQGQDTQYF
TRBV7-9	16	TRBJ2-2	-	CASSRIWGQNTGELFF
TRBV7-8	16	TRBJ2-5	-	CASRVLWTNLQETQYF
TRBV7-9	15	TRBJ2-5	TRBD2	CASSPGTSGMETQYF
TRBV7-2	24	TRBJ2-3	-	CASSLAIPRTGKRTGGPWGDTQYF
TRBV10-3	14	TRBJ2-7	-	CAISESGRAYEQYF
TRBV7-9	16	TRBJ1-1	TRBD1	CASSLATGGVSTEAFF
TRBV12-3/TRBV12-4	12	TRBJ1-2	TRBD1	CASSSGQGGYTF
TRBV5-1	15	TRBJ2-2	-	CASSPSGQTSGELFF
TRBV6-2/TRBV6-3	14	TRBJ2-7	-	CASSEIGTAYEQYF
TRBV19	15	TRBJ2-5	TRBD2	CASTGLGGRQETQYF
TRBV7-3	15	TRBJ1-1	-	CASSLIRQLNTEAFF
TRBV24-1	17	TRBJ2-6	TRBD1	CATSDRDRGHGANVLTF
TRBV27	11	TRBJ2-1	-	CASRRYNEQFF
TRBV7-2	15	TRBJ1-1	-	CASTFRRGSNTEAFF
TRBV28	15	TRBJ2-1	-	CASRPTGIRVNEQFF
TRBV7-2	13	TRBJ2-7	TRBD1	CASTGTGRYEQYF
TRBV5-6	17	TRBJ1-4	-	CASSSYRYDTLNEKLFF
TRBV5-1	14	TRBJ2-1	-	CASSLVGGYNEQFF
TRBV7-2	18	TRBJ1-2	-	CASSLALERRGTIGGYTF
TRBV20-1	15	TRBJ1-5	-	CSARDLREARQPQHF
TRBV5-1	13	TRBJ2-7	TRBD2	CASSGVAGGEQYF
TRBV2	14	TRBJ1-2	TRBD1	CASSRRTGGYGYTF
TRBV5-6	16	TRBJ2-7	-	CASSYKTLRSSYEQYF
TRBV20-1	12	TRBJ1-2	-	CSARVGNYGYTF
TRBV5-1	15	TRBJ2-1	TRBD2	CASSIGGLAGDEQFF
TRBV20-1	12	TRBJ2-1	-	CSAIERMNEQFF
TRBV2	14	TRBJ2-3	-	CASSEVPGWDTQYF
TRBV7-2	11	TRBJ2-5	-	CASSPVETQYF
TRBV4-1	15	TRBJ2-5	-	CASSQDLGSSETQYF
TRBV11-2	15	TRBJ1-1	-	CASSLGPDRHTEAFF
TRBV15	14	TRBJ2-1	-	CATSRDSLGDEQFF
TRBV24-1	14	TRBJ2-5	-	CATSLGLGVETQYF